The sequence of this T cell receptor (beta chain) was determined in a study of T-cell memory formation after mild COVID-19. In TCRdb, the 5' RACE reads were re-called with MiXCR into one record per CDR3 protein. The top ten clones hold under 45% of a sample with 92,000 or so distinct CDR3 sequences, around 16% of them seen once. Trimming left V 11 bases short and J 4 bases short, with 11 bases between. Germline-derived CDR1 and CDR2 are SSHAT and FNYEAQ (reference sequence). The CDR3 has 11 amino acids. A few counts support this clonotype. This sequence was found in a man aged 18 to 30 who had mild COVID-19 (a few samples of this study predate the infection). Cell type and time point are not known. The genes are TRBV7-7 and TRBJ1-1; D remains unclear. The specimen was PBMCs or a T cell subset sorted from them (not recorded which). The DNA for the CDR3 is TGTGCCGATAGCATGCCCACTGAAGCTTTCTTT. It is translated as CADSMPTEAFF.